Each of the 16 T cell receptor beta chains below was sequenced from the same sample in a study of T cells after somatic rescue of genetic block. Some clones are missing from TCRdb's copy, which holds only in-frame ones; the method was immunoSEQ multiplex PCR. The repertoire holds some 13,000 clones, roughly 78% seen once, with roughly 20% in the top ten. Sequencing was carried out using peripheral blood mononuclear cells (PBMCs). The receptors were gathered from a boy younger than 18.

V and J are TRBV7-9 and TRBJ1-1; 9 bases match TRBD1. CDR1 SEHNR and CDR2 FQNEAQ come from the germline V gene (reference sequence). V was pared by 8 bases and J by 3 bases, with 1 base of the junction left unmatched. There are 12 residues in the CDR3. CDR3 amino acids: CASDRGDTEAFF. For the CDR3, the DNA is TGTGCCAGCGACAGGGGGGACACTGAAGCTTTCTTT.

The chain uses TRBV14 and TRBJ2-7; TRBD1 aligns across 9 bases. The ends lost 4 bases at V and 5 bases at J; junction bases unmatched: 27. Per the germline V gene, CDR1 is SGHDN and CDR2 is FVKESK. The CDR3 is made up of 21 amino acids. As DNA, the CDR3 is TGTGCCAGCAGCCCCCCTTTGCCCGACAGGGGGAAAGGAGCCCGATTAGACGAGCAGTACTTC. Its protein product is CASSPPLPDRGKGARLDEQYF. Filled out from reference TRBV14 and TRBJ2-7, the complete variable domain reads EAGVTQFPSHSVIEKGQTVTLRCDPISGHDNLYWYRRVMGKEIKFLLHFVKESKQDESGMPNNRFLAERTGGTYSTLKVQPAELEDSGVYFCASSPPLPDRGKGARLDEQYFGPGTRLTVT.

The chain uses TRBV7-9 and TRBJ1-5; no reliable D call. The length of the CDR3 is 14 residues. Trimming removed 7 bases from V and 0 bases from J, with 10 bases in between. Germline V gene sequence: CDR1 SEHNR, CDR2 FQNEAQ (reference sequence). The CDR3 spells CASNPRYSNQPQHF. DNA of the CDR3: TGTGCCAGCAACCCCAGGTATAGCAATCAGCCCCAGCATTTT.

The chain couples TRBV5-4 to TRBJ2-1, with 7 bases fitting TRBD2. V lost 2 bases to trimming and J lost 3 bases; unmatched junction nucleotides: 11. The CDR3 covers 17 residues. Germline V lookup: CDR1 SGHNT, CDR2 YYREEE (reference sequence). The CDR3 reads CASSLKTSSNYYNEQFF. CDR3 nucleotide sequence: TGTGCCAGCAGCTTAAAGACTAGCTCAAACTACTACAATGAGCAGTTCTTC.

The rearrangement links TRBV19 to TRBJ2-1; TRBD1 might be the D (6 bases). CDR3 length: 15 residues. Germline-derived CDR1 and CDR2 are LNHDA and SQIVND (reference sequence). Between the trimmed V and J ends, which lost 6 bases and 3 bases, there was a span of 15 bases. This CDR3 reads CASSSDRTLYNEQFF. CDR3 nucleotide sequence: TGTGCCAGTAGCTCCGACAGGACCCTCTACAATGAGCAGTTCTTC. The variable domain in full, with the rest retrieved from reference TRBV19 and TRBJ2-1, is DGGITQSPKYLFRKEGQNVTLSCEQNLNHDAMYWYRQDPGQGLRLIYYSQIVNDFQKGDIAEGYSVSREKKESFPLTVTSAQKNPTAFYLCASSSDRTLYNEQFFGPGTRLTVL.

This clone was observed a handful of times. The chain joins TRBV5-4 to TRBJ1-6, with D perhaps matching TRBD1 (5 bases). This CDR3 comprises 15 residues. Germline V gene data show CDR1 as SGHNT and CDR2 as YYREEE (reference sequence). V lost 0 bases and J lost 6, with 10 bases in between. Written as DNA, the CDR3 is TGTGCCAGCAGCTTGGCGAGGGGATCTAATTCACCCCTCCACTTT. It translates to CASSLARGSNSPLHF.

This clone was seen just once. V usage is TRBV5-1 and J usage is TRBJ2-4; D call uncertain. The germline V gene has CDR1 SGHRS and CDR2 YFSETQ. The CDR3 contains 15 residues. The ends were cut back, 0 bases at V and 0 bases at J, with 7 bases in the middle. The CDR3 sequence: CASSLATTAKNIQYF. The CDR3 DNA reads TGCGCCAGCAGCTTGGCGACGACAGCCAAAAACATTCAGTACTTC.

The chain employs TRBV28 and TRBJ2-7; 7 bases fit TRBD1. Unmatched junction bases numbered 9, after V lost 4 bases and J lost 3 bases. Germline V gene data show CDR1 as MDHEN and CDR2 as SYDVKM. CDR3 length: 15 residues. CDR3 nucleotide sequence: TGTGCCAGCAGTTCGATTAGGGACAGAAGCTACGAGCAGTACTTC. Translated: CASSSIRDRSYEQYF.

The chain combines TRBV27 with TRBJ1-4, with 11 positions matching TRBD1. Germline CDR1 and CDR2: MNHEY and SMNVEV (reference sequence). This CDR3 comprises 15 residues. Trimming cost V 0 bases and J 10 bases; bases outside gene matches: 4. The CDR3 region is CASSLSGTGGGKLFF. Written as DNA, the CDR3 is TGTGCCAGCAGTTTATCCGGGACAGGGGGGGGAAAACTGTTTTTT.

On this clone itself: A much larger clonotype is one base distant, so this may be a read error. The V call is TRBV21-1, the J call TRBJ2-2; the table gives TRBD2 as D, unverified against the DNA. TRBV21-1 corresponds to a pseudogene. The CDR3 has 18 residues. The CDR3 is CAGSKRARVAGVTGELFF. The CDR3 coding sequence is TGTGCCGGCAGCAAAAGGGCCCGAGTAGCGGGAGTCACCGGGGAGCTGTTTTTT.

V and J are TRBV11-2 and TRBJ1-1; a possible D gene is TRBD1 (5 bases). The germline CDR1 and CDR2 sequences are SGHAT and FQNNGV. This CDR3 comprises 15 residues. V lost 8 bases, J lost 6 bases, and 22 bases lay in between. In nucleotides, the CDR3 is TGTGCCAGCGGGGGACCCCGAGAGGGGATGCCTGAAGCTTTCTTT. Protein sequence: CASGGPREGMPEAFF.

This clone was seen just once. This chain links TRBV2 with TRBJ1-2; D possibly corresponds to TRBD1 (6 bases). The CDR3 is 15 residues long. The V and J ends lost 9 bases and 7 bases respectively, with 24 bases between them. Germline-derived CDR1 and CDR2 are SNHLY and FYNNEI. The CDR3 DNA is TGTGCCAGAAGAAGGAGAGACAGGTTGAAGGGTGGCTACACCTTC. Amino acid sequence: CARRRRDRLKGGYTF.

This clone has a handful of counts. J is TRBJ2-3 and V is TRBV19; 9 positions match TRBD1. This CDR3 is built from 17 residues. In germline, CDR1 is LNHDA, CDR2 SQIVND (reference sequence). V lost 5 bases to trimming and J lost 0 bases; unmatched junction nucleotides: 9. The CDR3 DNA follows: TGTGCCAGTAGTCCTTACCACAGGGGGCCGAGCACAGATACGCAGTATTTT. Amino acids: CASSPYHRGPSTDTQYF.

The chain has TRBV5-1 and TRBJ2-1, with D unresolved. The CDR3 is 14 amino acids. The V gene's germline CDR1 is SGHRS and CDR2 YFSETQ. V shed 2 bases and J shed 3 bases, with 9 bases lying between them. The CDR3 region has the DNA TGCGCCAGCAGCTTTCAGCCACTCTACAATGAGCAGTTCTTC. It yields the protein CASSFQPLYNEQFF.

This chain connects TRBV5-1 to TRBJ2-3, with TRBD2 matching 10 bases. Germline V lookup: CDR1 SGHRS, CDR2 YFSETQ. The trim removed 0 bases at V and 2 bases at J, leaving 18 bases unmatched. The CDR3 runs 21 residues. The CDR3 bases are TGCGCCAGCAGCTTGGAGGGACTTGGTTCTAGCGGGAGTCCCCACACAGATACGCAGTATTTT. Protein product: CASSLEGLGSSGSPHTDTQYF.

The chain joins TRBV29-1 to TRBJ2-3; 9 bases align to TRBD2. The trim removed 6 bases at V and 3 bases at J, leaving 10 bases unmatched. Germline lookup yields CDR1 SQVTM and CDR2 ANQGSEA. The CDR3 consists of 15 residues. CDR3 sequence reads: CSVQGSGRATDTQYF. The CDR3 nucleotides read TGCAGCGTGCAGGGTAGCGGGAGAGCGACAGATACGCAGTATTTT.